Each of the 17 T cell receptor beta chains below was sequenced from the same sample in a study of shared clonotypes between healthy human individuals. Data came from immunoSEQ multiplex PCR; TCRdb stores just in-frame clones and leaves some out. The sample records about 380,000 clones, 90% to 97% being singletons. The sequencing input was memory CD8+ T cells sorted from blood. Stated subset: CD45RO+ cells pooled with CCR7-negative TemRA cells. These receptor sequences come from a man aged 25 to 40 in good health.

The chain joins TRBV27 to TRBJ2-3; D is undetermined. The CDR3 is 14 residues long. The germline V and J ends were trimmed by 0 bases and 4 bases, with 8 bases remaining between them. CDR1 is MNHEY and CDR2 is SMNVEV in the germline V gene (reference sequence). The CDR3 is CASSLSTIADTQYF. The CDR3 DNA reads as TGTGCCAGCAGTTTATCGACCATTGCAGATACGCAGTATTTT.

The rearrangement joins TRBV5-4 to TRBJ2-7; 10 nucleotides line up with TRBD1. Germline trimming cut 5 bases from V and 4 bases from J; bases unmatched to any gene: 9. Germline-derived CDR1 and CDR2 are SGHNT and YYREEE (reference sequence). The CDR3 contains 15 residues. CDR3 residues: CASSTRDRGSYEQYF. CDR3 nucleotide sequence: TGTGCCAGCAGTACCCGGGACAGGGGTAGTTACGAGCAGTACTTC.

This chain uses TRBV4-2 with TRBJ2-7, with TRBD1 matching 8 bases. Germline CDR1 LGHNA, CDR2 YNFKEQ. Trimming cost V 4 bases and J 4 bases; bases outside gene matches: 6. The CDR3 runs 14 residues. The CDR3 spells CASSPRTGPYEQYF. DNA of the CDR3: TGTGCCAGCAGCCCTAGGACAGGGCCGTACGAGCAGTACTTC.

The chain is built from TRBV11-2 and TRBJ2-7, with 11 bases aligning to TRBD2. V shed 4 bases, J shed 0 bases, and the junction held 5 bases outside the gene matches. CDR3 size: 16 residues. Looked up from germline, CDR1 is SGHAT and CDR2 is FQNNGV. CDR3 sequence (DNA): TGTGCCAGCAGCTGGCTCACTAGCGGGAGCTCCTACGAGCAGTACTTC. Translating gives CASSWLTSGSSYEQYF.

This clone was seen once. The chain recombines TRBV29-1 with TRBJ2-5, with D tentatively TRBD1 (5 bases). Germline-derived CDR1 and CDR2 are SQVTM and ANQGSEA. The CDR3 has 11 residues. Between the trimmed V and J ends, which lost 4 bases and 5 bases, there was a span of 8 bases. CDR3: CSVVRVETQYF. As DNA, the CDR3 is TGCAGCGTTGTCAGGGTCGAGACCCAGTACTTC.

The CDR3 here is CASSESPRNNQPQHF. The CDR3, as DNA: TGTGCCAGCAGTGAATCGCCCAGGAACAATCAGCCCCAGCATTTT. The chain couples TRBV2 to TRBJ1-5; D uncertain. The CDR3 has 15 amino acids. The V gene lost 2 bases and the J gene lost 3 bases, with 11 bases spanning the gap. Germline loops: CDR1 SNHLY, CDR2 FYNNEI.

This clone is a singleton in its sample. CDR3 in amino acids: CASSGAGNIQYF. The CDR3 DNA reads as TGTGCCAGTAGTGGGGCGGGCAACATTCAGTACTTC. The V call is TRBV19, the J call TRBJ2-4, with D possibly called TRBD1 or TRBD2 (5 bases each). The V end was cut by 5 bases, the J end by 7 bases, with 9 bases between. This CDR3 has 12 residues. CDR1 and CDR2 from the germline V gene are LNHDA and SQIVND (reference sequence).

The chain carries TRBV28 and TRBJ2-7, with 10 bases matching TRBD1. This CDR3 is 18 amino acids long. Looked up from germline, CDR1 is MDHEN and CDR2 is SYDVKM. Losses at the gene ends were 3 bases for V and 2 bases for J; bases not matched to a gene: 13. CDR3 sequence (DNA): TGTGCCAGCAGTTTTCCCCACTCCGACAGGGGGCTTGCCTACGAGCAGTACTTC. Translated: CASSFPHSDRGLAYEQYF.

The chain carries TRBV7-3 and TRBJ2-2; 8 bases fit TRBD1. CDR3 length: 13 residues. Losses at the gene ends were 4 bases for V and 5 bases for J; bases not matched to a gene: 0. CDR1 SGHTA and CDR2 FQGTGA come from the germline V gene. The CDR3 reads CASSYRGTGELFF. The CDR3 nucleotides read TGTGCCAGCAGCTACAGGGGGACCGGGGAGCTGTTTTTT.

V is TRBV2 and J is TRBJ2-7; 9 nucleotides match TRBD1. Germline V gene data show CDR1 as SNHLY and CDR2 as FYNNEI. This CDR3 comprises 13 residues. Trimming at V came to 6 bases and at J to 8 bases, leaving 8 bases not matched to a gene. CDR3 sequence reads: CASSRDRAPQQYF. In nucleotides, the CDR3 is TGTGCCAGCAGCCGGGACAGGGCTCCTCAGCAGTACTTC.

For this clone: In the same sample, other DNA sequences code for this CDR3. CDR3 protein: CASSVGTSGTDTQYF. For the CDR3, the DNA is TGTGCCAGCAGCGTAGGGACTAGCGGCACAGATACGCAGTATTTT. V and J are TRBV9 and TRBJ2-3; 9 nucleotides line up with TRBD2. The V gene end was trimmed by 0 bases and the J gene end by 1 base; junction bases not matched to a gene: 0. The CDR3 contains 15 residues. Germline V gene sequence: CDR1 SGDLS, CDR2 YYNGEE.

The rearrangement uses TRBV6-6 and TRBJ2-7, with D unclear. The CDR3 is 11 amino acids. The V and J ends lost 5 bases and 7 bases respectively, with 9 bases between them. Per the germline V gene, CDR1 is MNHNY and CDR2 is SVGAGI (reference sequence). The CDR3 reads CASSIKGEQYF. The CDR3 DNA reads TGTGCCAGCAGTATTAAGGGAGAGCAGTACTTC.

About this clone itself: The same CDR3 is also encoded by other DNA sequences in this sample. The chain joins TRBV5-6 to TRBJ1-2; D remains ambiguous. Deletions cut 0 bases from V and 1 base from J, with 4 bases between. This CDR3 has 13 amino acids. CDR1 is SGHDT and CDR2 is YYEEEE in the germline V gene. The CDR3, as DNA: TGTGCCAGCAGCTTGGGACGTAACTATGGCTACACCTTC. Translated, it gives CASSLGRNYGYTF. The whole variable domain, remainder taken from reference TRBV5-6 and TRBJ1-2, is DAGVTQSPTHLIKTRGQQVTLRCSPKSGHDTVSWYQQALGQGPQFIFQYYEEEERQRGNFPDRFSGHQFPNYSSELNVNALLLGDSALYLCASSLGRNYGYTFGSGTRLTVV.

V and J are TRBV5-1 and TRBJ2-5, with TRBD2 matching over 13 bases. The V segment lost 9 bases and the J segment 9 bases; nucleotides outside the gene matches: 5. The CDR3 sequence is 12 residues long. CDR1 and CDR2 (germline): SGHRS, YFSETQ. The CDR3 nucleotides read TGCGCCACAGGACTAGCGGGAGTCCCCCAGTACTTC. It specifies CATGLAGVPQYF.

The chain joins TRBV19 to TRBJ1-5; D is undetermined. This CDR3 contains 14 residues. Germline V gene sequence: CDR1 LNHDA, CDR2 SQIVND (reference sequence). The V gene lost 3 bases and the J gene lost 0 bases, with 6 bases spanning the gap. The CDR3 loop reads CASSMAGSNQPQHF. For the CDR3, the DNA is TGTGCCAGTAGTATGGCCGGTAGCAATCAGCCCCAGCATTTT.

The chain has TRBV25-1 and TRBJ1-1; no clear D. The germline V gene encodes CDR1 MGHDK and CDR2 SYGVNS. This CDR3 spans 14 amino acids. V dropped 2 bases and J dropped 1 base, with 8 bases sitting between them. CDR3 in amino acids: CASSERARNTEAFF. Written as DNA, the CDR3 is TGTGCCAGCAGTGAAAGAGCACGGAACACTGAAGCTTTCTTT.

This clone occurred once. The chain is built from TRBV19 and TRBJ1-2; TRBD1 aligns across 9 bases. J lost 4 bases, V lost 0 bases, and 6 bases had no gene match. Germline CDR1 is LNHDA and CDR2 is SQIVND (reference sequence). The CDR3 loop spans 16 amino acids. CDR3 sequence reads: CASSIDRDRVFYGYTF. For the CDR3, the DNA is TGTGCCAGTAGTATAGATCGGGACAGGGTCTTCTATGGCTACACCTTC.